This TCR beta chain was sequenced for a study of blood T cell repertoires in COVID-19. Study at large: Researchers got acute and convalescent COVID-19 samples from the United States, Italy and Spain. PBMCs, B-cell-depleted T cells, or T cells provided the cDNA or gDNA that made up the material.

Participant-given clinical history determined each cohort assignment. As processed by the authors: Estimation of nucleated cell counts was performed using reference gene primer amplification. Assay: immunoSEQ multiplex PCR; the TCRdb copy retains only in-frame clones and omits some. Clonal size and the V and J genes are those of that table, whereas D and trimming came from the DNA. This repertoire shows about 330,000 clones, approximately 88% found once; its top ten account for 5%. The CDR3 runs 13 residues. CDR1 SNHLY and CDR2 FYNNEI come from the germline V gene. Trimming shortened V by 7 bases and J by 5 bases, and 12 bases separated the two germline ends.

The sample consisted of PBMCs or T cells enriched from blood (not recorded which). The source is a man aged 25-45 years who had recovered from COVID-19. The chain uses TRBV2 and TRBJ1-5; D is possibly TRBD1 (6 bases). The CDR3 nucleotides read TGTGCCAGCAACCAGGGGTTGGATCAGCCCCAGCATTTT. It translates to CASNQGLDQPQHF.